These 6 T cell receptor beta chains were sequenced from one sample in a study of T-cell reconstitution after alpha-beta-depleted transplantation in children. As it was prepared, the TCRbeta library received unique molecular identifiers. From the PCR reads, TCRdb called clonotypes with MiXCR, one entry per CDR3 protein. The data contain about 250,000 distinct CDR3 sequences, about 24% of them singletons. The sample here was PBMCs, mostly from graft donor cells, taken 360 days after TCRalphabeta/CD19-depleted stem cell transplant. These TCRs come from a female patient aged 2-9 years who had a stem cell transplant for congenital amegakaryocytic thrombocytopenia, so the T cells may come from the graft donor.

The CDR3 bases are TGCGCCAGCACACTAGCGGCAGATACGCAGTATTTT. Protein sequence: CASTLAADTQYF. The V and J genes are TRBV10-2 and TRBJ2-3; 8 nucleotides align to TRBD2. The CDR3 runs 12 residues. Germline CDR1 is WSHSY and CDR2 is SAAADI. V was clipped by 7 bases and J by 4 bases; unmatched bases: 1.

The gene calls are TRBV21-1 and TRBJ2-7; the table's D call TRBD1 went unverified against the DNA. TRBV21-1 is noted as a pseudogene. CDR3 size: 15 residues. The CDR3: CAIQSGQAKSYEQYF. The CDR3 region has the DNA TGTGCCATCCAAAGCGGACAGGCAAAATCCTACGAGCAGTACTTC.

The rearrangement links TRBV29-1 to TRBJ2-7; 7 bases are a match to TRBD1. Trimming at V came to 5 bases and at J to 2 bases, leaving 9 bases not matched to a gene. CDR1 SQVTM and CDR2 ANQGSEA come from the germline V gene. CDR3 length: 14 amino acids. In DNA form, the CDR3 reads TGCAGCGTTATAACCGGGACAGTACCCTACGAGCAGTACTTC. Its translation: CSVITGTVPYEQYF.

The table lists this clonotype with a few counts. The rearrangement joins TRBV9 to TRBJ2-1; 10 bases match TRBD1. Germline trimming cut 5 bases from V and 7 bases from J; bases unmatched to any gene: 9. The CDR3 runs to 15 residues. Germline V gives CDR1 SGDLS, CDR2 YYNGEE. CDR3 protein: CASSKGQGDRNEQFF. DNA of the CDR3: TGTGCCAGCAGTAAAGGACAGGGGGATAGGAATGAGCAGTTCTTC.

The V and J genes are TRBV9 and TRBJ2-2; 7 bases are a match to TRBD2. V lost 4 bases and J lost 5; bases outside the gene matches: 8. Germline assignment: CDR1 SGDLS and CDR2 YYNGEE. The CDR3 consists of 15 residues. The CDR3 sequence: CASSRRAGDTGELFF. The DNA of the CDR3 is TGTGCCAGCAGCCGAAGGGCGGGGGATACCGGGGAGCTGTTTTTT.

This clonotype was observed a few times. V gene TRBV5-1 combines with J gene TRBJ2-2; D unclear. Deletions cut 0 bases from V and 0 bases from J, with 9 bases between. CDR1 is SGHRS, CDR2 YFSETQ, per germline. This CDR3 comprises 16 residues. The CDR3 loop reads CASSLEPGPNTGELFF. The CDR3 DNA is TGCGCCAGCAGCTTGGAACCCGGTCCGAACACCGGGGAGCTGTTTTTT.